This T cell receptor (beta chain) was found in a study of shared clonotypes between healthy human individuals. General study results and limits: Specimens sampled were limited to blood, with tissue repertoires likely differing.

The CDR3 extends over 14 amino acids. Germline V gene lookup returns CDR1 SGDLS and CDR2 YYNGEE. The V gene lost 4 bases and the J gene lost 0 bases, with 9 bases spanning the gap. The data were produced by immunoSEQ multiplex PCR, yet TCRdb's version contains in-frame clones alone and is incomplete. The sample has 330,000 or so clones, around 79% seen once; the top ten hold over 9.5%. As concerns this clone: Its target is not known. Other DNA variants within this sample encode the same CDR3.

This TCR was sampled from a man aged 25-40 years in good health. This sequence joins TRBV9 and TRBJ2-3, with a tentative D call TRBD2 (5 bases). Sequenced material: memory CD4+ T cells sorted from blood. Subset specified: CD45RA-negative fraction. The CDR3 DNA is TGTGCCAGCAGCCCCGGGGTCAGCACAGATACGCAGTATTTT. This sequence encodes CASSPGVSTDTQYF.